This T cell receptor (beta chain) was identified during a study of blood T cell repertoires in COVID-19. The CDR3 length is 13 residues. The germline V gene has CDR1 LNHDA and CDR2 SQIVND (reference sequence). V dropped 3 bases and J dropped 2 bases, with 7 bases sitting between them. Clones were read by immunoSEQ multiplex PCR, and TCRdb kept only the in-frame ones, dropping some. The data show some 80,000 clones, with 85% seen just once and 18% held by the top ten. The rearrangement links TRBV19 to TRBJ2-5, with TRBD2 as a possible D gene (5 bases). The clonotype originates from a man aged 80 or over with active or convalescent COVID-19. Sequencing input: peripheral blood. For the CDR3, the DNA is TGTGCCAGTAGTATGGGGAGTCAAGAGACCCAGTACTTC. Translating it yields CASSMGSQETQYF.